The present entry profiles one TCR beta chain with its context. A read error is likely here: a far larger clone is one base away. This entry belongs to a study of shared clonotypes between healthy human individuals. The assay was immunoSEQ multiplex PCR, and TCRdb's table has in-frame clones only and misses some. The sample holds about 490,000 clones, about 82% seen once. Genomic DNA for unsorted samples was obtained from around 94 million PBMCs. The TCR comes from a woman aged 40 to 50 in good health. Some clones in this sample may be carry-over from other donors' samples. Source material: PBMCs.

CDR3 protein: CASSYPHGSSYNEQFF. For the CDR3, the DNA is TGTGCCAGCAGTTACCCTCACGGAAGTTCCTACAATGAGCAGTTCTTC. The chain has TRBV28 and TRBJ2-1; no reliable D call. The germline gives CDR1 MDHEN, CDR2 SYDVKM. The V and J ends lost 4 bases and 1 base respectively, with 14 bases between them. The CDR3 loop spans 16 amino acids.